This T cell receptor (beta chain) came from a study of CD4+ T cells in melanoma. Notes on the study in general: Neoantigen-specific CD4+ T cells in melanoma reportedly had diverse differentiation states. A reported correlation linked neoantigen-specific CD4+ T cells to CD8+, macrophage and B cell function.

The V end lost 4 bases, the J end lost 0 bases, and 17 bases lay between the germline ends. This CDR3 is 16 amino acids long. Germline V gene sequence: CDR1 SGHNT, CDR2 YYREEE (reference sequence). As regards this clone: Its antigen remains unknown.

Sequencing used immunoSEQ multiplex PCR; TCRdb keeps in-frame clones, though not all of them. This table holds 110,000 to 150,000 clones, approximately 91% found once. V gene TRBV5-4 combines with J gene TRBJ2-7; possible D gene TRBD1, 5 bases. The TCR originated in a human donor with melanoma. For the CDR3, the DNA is TGTGCCAGCAGCAGGCCGTCGACAGAAAGCTCCTACGAGCAGTACTTC. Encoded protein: CASSRPSTESSYEQYF.